This paragraph covers one TCR beta chain sequence. Patients chosen for sequencing had shown CD8+CD57+ cell expansion by flow cytometry. The patients, all of them, had severe acquired aplastic anemia. Patients had undergone no therapy by the time their blood was sampled. The data are from a study of CD8+CD57+ T cells in acquired aplastic anemia. It was genomic DNA that served as the template for profiling TCR beta VDJ and CDR3. TCRdb recomputed calls from the reads with MiXCR, one row per CDR3 protein. The sample includes approximately 470,000 distinct CDR3 sequences, approximately 33% seen only once; the top ten take under 0.95%. The V gene's germline CDR1 is DFQATT and CDR2 SNEGSKA (reference sequence). The CDR3 has 13 amino acids. The junction had 3 bases not matched to a gene; V was cut back by 4 bases and J by 4 bases.

This chain joins TRBV20-1 and TRBJ1-4; 7 positions agree with TRBD1. The TCR originated in a human donor with aplastic anemia. The sample consisted of sorted CD4+, CD8+, or CD8+CD57+ T cells (not recorded which) from PBMCs. DNA of the CDR3: TGCAGTGCTAACCGGGACAGTAATGAAAAACTGTTTTTT. Translation gives CSANRDSNEKLFF.